This T cell receptor (beta chain) derives from a study of blood T cell repertoires in COVID-19. Germline CDR1 reads MDHEN; CDR2 reads SYDVKM. CDR3 length equals 13 residues. V lost 8 bases and J lost 4, with 12 bases in between. Per the original data handling: Estimated nucleated cell counts came from reference gene primer amplification. Assay: immunoSEQ multiplex PCR; the TCRdb copy retains only in-frame clones and omits some. The V and J calls and clone size are taken from that table; D and trimming were inferred from the DNA. Of 150,000 to 200,000 clones in the sample, less than 90% were seen once.

Material for sequencing was peripheral blood. The chain recombines TRBV28 with TRBJ1-5; D unclear. This clonotype was obtained from a woman between 70 and 85 years old with COVID-19, enrolled during active disease. The CDR3 nucleotides are TGTGCCAGCGGGCAGCCTCCAAATCAGCCCCAGCATTTT. Amino acids: CASGQPPNQPQHF. The full variable domain, completed using reference TRBV28 and TRBJ1-5, is DVKVTQSSRYLVKRTGEKVFLECVQDMDHENMFWYRQDPGLGLRLIYFSYDVKMKEKGDIPEGYSVSREKKERFSLILESASTNQTSMYLCASGQPPNQPQHFGDGTRLSIL.